Listed here is a single TCR beta chain. The data were taken from a study of shared clonotypes between healthy human individuals. Here immunoSEQ multiplex PCR was the method, and the copy in TCRdb shows in-frame clones only, minus some. The sample yields under 1,900,000 clones, around 98.5% seen once. The CDR3 has 11 amino acids. The V gene lost 4 bases and the J gene lost 8 bases, with 11 bases spanning the gap. Germline V gene sequence: CDR1 GTSNPN, CDR2 SVGIG (reference sequence). The genes are TRBV30 and TRBJ1-2; the D is unclear. This sequence originates from a man under 40 in good health. The sequenced sample was naive CD4+ T cells sorted from blood. This sample's subset: CD45RA+ positively selected. DNA of the CDR3: TGTGCCTGGACCCGGGTGCGGGGCTACACCTTC. Translation: CAWTRVRGYTF.